This T cell receptor (beta chain) was captured in a study of blood T cells in healthy people across ages. Looked up from germline, CDR1 is DFQATT and CDR2 is SNEGSKA (reference sequence). V shed 3 bases and J shed 5 bases, with 13 bases lying between them. CDR3 length: 13 amino acids. A second PCR of 7 to 11 cycles used a sample-barcoded 5' primer and a J-beta primer mix. Using its own MiXCR run on the 5' RACE reads, TCRdb lists one record per CDR3 protein. The sample has around 990,000 distinct CDR3 sequences; approximately 26% are singletons. Separately, the same data were catalogued under a study of T cells of mothers and their children.

V gene TRBV20-1 combines with J gene TRBJ1-2; maybe TRBD1 (5 bases). Material: blood. This TCR was recovered from a girl aged 2 to 10 in good health. The CDR3 DNA sequence: TGCAGTGCTAGGGCAGGGAACTTATATGGCTACACCTTC. Protein: CSARAGNLYGYTF.